The clone carrying this T cell receptor (beta chain) was recorded a few times. Per the authors' pipeline: Estimation of nucleated cell counts relied on the amplification of reference gene primers. Produced via immunoSEQ multiplex PCR; TCRdb's table is partial and in-frame only. V and J calls and clone size come straight from that table; D and trimming were deduced from the DNA. The sample lists roughly 200,000 clones; roughly 85% were seen once. This specimen comes from a study of blood T cell repertoires in COVID-19. Study-wide background: Samples of COVID-19 (acute and convalescent) were obtained from the United States, Italy and Spain. Nucleic acid was either cDNA or gDNA, and it came from T cells, B-cell-depleted T cells, or PBMCs.

The CDR3 covers 16 residues. V was pared by 1 base and J by 6 bases, with 5 bases of the junction left unmatched. The germline V gene encodes CDR1 SEHNR and CDR2 FQNEAQ (reference sequence). This sequence was found in a man in his fifties or sixties with acute or convalescent COVID-19. V and J are TRBV7-9 and TRBJ1-6; 8 nucleotides align to TRBD1. The sequenced material came from peripheral blood. CDR3 DNA: TGTGCCAGCAGCTTAGTTTCCGGACAGGGTAATTCACCCCTCCACTTT. Translation gives CASSLVSGQGNSPLHF.